Below, one T cell receptor beta chain is given with its context. The antigen remains undetermined. The sample is drawn from a study of vaccination effects on CD4 cells after COVID-19. Study overall: Ahead of sequencing, the ViraFEST assay grew antigen-specific CD4+ T cells using viral peptide pools. A density of over 1.5 million PBMC per well was used; these cells were cultured with about 9.1 IU/ml IL-2 and approximately 9.4 ug/ml peptides.

V was pared by 4 bases and J by 5 bases, with 21 bases between. Per the germline V gene, CDR1 is SGDLS and CDR2 is YYNGEE. The CDR3 is 16 residues long. Findings of the study overall: Just 1 of 255 vaccine-induced clones in healthy recipients was cross-reactive.

Using immunoSEQ multiplex PCR, the repertoire was profiled, and TCRdb retains in-frame clones only, with some absent. This sample has roughly 34,000 clones, with approximately 63% found just once. It was after roughly ten days of culture that CD4+ T cells were isolated. Previously uninfected by SARS-CoV-2, the vaccine recipients also showed negative nucleocapsid antibodies. The sample was CD4+ T cells from PBMCs cultured without peptide, taken before COVID-19 vaccination. This clonotype originated in a human donor who received a COVID-19 vaccine. The rearrangement uses TRBV9 and TRBJ1-1; D possibly corresponds to TRBD1 (5 bases). The CDR3 loop reads CASSPRIGGRGTEAFF. In DNA form, the CDR3 reads TGTGCCAGCAGCCCGCGAATCGGGGGGAGAGGGACTGAAGCTTTCTTT.